The T cell receptor (beta chain) described here comes from a study of blood T cell repertoires in COVID-19. Study-wide context: Samples taken during acute and convalescent COVID-19 were collected in the United States, Italy and Spain.

Original analysis: Amplification of reference gene primers provided the estimated nucleated cell counts. The repertoire was sequenced with immunoSEQ multiplex PCR; TCRdb's copy has only in-frame clones and lacks some. The DNA gave D and trimming, while V, J and clone size come from that table. The data show 200,000 to 250,000 clones, with about 90% seen just once and less than 3% held by the top ten. This TCR came from a woman between 55 and 75 years old with acute or convalescent COVID-19. Source material: peripheral blood.

The CDR3 region is CASSEARDSTYNSPLHF. CDR3 coding DNA: TGTGCCAGCAGTGAAGCCAGGGACAGTACCTATAATTCACCCCTCCACTTT. V gene TRBV6-1 combines with J gene TRBJ1-6, with 7 bases identical to TRBD1. This CDR3 has 17 residues. The germline V gene has CDR1 MNHNS and CDR2 SASEGT. J lost 2 bases, V lost 0 bases, and 4 bases had no gene match.